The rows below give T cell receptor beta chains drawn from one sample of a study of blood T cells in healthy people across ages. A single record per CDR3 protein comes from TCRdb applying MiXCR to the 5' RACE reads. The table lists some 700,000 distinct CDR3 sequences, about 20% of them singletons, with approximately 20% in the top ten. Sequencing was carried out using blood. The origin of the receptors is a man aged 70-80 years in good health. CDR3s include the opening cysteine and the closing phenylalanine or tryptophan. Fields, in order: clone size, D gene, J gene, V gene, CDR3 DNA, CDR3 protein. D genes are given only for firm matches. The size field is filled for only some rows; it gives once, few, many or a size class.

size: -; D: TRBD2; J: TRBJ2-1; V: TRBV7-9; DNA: TGTGCCAGCAGCGAAGGTCTAGCGGGGGTTCATGCGTTCTTC; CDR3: CASSEGLAGVHAFF
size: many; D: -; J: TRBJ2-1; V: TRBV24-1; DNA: TGTGCCACCAGTGTTCTGGGGGAATGGCAGTTCTTC; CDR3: CATSVLGEWQFF
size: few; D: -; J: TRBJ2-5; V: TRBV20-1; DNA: TGCAGTGCTATTCATACAGGGAGGCAAGAGACCCAGTACTTC; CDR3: CSAIHTGRQETQYF
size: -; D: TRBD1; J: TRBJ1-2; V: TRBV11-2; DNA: TGTGCCAGCAGCTTAGCCCCATGGACAGGGAATGGCTACACCTTC; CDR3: CASSLAPWTGNGYTF
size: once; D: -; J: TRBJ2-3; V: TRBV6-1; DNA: TGTGCCAGCAGTGAAGCCAAGGACAGCCGTACAGATACGCAGTATTTT; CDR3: CASSEAKDSRTDTQYF
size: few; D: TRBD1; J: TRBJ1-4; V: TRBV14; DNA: TGTGCCAGCAGCCAAGATTGCGGACAGGGGGGGTGCACACTGTTTTTT; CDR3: CASSQDCGQGGCTLFF
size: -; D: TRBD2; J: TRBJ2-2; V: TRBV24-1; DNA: TGTGCCACCAGTGATCCGACTAGCGGGGGCCTCAACACCGGGGAGCTGTTTTTT; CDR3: CATSDPTSGGLNTGELFF
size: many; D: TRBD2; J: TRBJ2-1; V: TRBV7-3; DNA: TGTGCCAGCAGCTCTCAAGCGGGAGTGGTCTACAATGAGCAGTTCTTC; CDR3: CASSSQAGVVYNEQFF
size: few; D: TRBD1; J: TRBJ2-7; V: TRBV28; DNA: TGTGCCAGCAGTTTATCGTGGACCGGGACAGAGTTCCACTCCTACGAGCAGTACTTC; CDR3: CASSLSWTGTEFHSYEQYF
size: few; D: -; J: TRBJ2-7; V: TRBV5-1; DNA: TGCGCCAGCAGCCCCTCAGGGAACGAGCAGTACTTC; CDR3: CASSPSGNEQYF
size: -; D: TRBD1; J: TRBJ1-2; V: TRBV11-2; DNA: TGTGCCAGCAGCTTAGGCCAACAGGGGGGGTATGGCTACACCTTC; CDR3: CASSLGQQGGYGYTF
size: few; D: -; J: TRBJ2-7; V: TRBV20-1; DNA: TGCAGTGCTAGATATAGGGGGAGCTCCTACGAGCAGTACTTC; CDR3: CSARYRGSSYEQYF
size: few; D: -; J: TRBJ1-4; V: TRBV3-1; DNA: TGTGCCAGCAGCCAAGATCGGGAGGGAAACCTGTTTTTT; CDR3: CASSQDREGNLFF
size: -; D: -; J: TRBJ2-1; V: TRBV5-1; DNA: TGCGCCAGCAGCTTGGCCGGGCTAGTCTCCTACAATGAGCAGTTCTTC; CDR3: CASSLAGLVSYNEQFF
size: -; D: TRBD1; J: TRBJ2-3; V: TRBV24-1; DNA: TGTGCCACCAGACAGGGGGGTCGGACAGATACGCAGTATTTT; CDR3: CATRQGGRTDTQYF
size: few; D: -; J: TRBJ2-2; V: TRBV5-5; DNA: TGTGCCAGCAGCCCAACCTCGGGAGCTGGCACCGGGGAGCTGTTTTTT; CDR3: CASSPTSGAGTGELFF
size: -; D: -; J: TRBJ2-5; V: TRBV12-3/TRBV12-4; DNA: TGTGCCAGCAGCCAGGGTCGCGGGTCGGAGACCCAGTACTTC; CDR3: CASSQGRGSETQYF
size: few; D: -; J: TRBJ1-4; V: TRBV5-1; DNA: TGCGCCAGCTCTTGGGGGCCTAATGAAAAACTGTTTTTT; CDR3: CASSWGPNEKLFF
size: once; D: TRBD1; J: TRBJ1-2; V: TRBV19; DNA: TGTGCCAGTAGTCCTCGGGACAGGGTTAACGGCTACACCTTC; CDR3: CASSPRDRVNGYTF
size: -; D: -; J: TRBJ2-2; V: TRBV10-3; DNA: TGTGCCATCAGTGAGTCTCATAGGAACACCGGGGAGCTGTTTTTT; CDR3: CAISESHRNTGELFF
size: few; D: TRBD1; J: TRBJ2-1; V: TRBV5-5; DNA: TGTGCCAGCAGCAATGGCGACAGGGACTACAATGAGCAGTTCTTC; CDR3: CASSNGDRDYNEQFF
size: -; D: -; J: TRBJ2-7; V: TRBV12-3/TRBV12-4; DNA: TGTGCCAGCAGTACTGCCCGCCGGCTGACCTACGAGCAGTACTTC; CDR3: CASSTARRLTYEQYF
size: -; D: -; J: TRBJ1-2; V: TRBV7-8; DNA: TGTGCCAGCAGCTTAGGGCGGGGTTCGGACTATGGCTACACCTTC; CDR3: CASSLGRGSDYGYTF
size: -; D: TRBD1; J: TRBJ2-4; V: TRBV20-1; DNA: TGCAGTGCTAGTCACAGGGGGAAGGAGGACATTCAGTACTTC; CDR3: CSASHRGKEDIQYF
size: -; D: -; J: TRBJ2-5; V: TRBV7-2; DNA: TGTGCCAGCAGCTTAGAAAGGATCTACCAAGAGACCCAGTACTTC; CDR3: CASSLERIYQETQYF
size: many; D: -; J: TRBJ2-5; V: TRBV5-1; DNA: TGCGCCAGCAGCATAACCGGGCAAGGGGAGACCCAGTACTTC; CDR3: CASSITGQGETQYF
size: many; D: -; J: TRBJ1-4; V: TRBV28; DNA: TGTGCCAGCAGTTTACCACAGGGTTATAGAAAACTGTTTTTT; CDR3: CASSLPQGYRKLFF
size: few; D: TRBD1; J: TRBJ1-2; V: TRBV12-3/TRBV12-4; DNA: TGTGCCAGCACCTTAAGAGGACAGGTCTCCGGCTACACCTTC; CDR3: CASTLRGQVSGYTF
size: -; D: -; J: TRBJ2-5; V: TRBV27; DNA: TGTGCCAGCCGACGGTGGGGTTGGGAGACCCAGTACTTC; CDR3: CASRRWGWETQYF
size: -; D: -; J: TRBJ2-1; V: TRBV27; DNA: TGTGCCAGCAGGCGGGGTGTAATTCGGGCCTATGAGCAGTTCTTC; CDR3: CASRRGVIRAYEQFF
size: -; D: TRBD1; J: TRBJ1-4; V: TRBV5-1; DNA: TGCGCCAGCAGCTTAACAGGGGAGTGGGAAAAACTGTTTTTT; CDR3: CASSLTGEWEKLFF
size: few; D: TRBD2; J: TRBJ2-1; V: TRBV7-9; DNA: TGTGCCAGCAGCGTTACTAGCGGGAGGACTGTTAAGCAGTTCTTC; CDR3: CASSVTSGRTVKQFF
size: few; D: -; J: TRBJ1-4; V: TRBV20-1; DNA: TGCAGTGCTAGAACACGGGGAGAAAAACTGTTTTTT; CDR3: CSARTRGEKLFF
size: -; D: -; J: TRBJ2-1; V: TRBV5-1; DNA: TGCGCCAGCAGCTTGGCGCCAGGGACCTACAATGAGCAGTTCTTC; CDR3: CASSLAPGTYNEQFF
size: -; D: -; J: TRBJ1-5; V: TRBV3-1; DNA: TGTGCCAGCAGCTCACGGCCGGAGGGTAAGCCCCAGCATTTT; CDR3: CASSSRPEGKPQHF
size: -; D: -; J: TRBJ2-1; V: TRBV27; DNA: TGTGCCAGCAACACAGGAAACGCCTACAATGAGCAGTTCTTC; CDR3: CASNTGNAYNEQFF
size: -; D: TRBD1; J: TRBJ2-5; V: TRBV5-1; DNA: TGCGCCAGCACCCCCAGGGGGCAGTTCCAAGAGACCCAGTACTTC; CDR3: CASTPRGQFQETQYF
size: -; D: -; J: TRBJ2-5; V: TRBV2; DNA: TGTGCCAGCAATCTTTGGGCTAATCAAGAGACCCAGTACTTC; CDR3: CASNLWANQETQYF
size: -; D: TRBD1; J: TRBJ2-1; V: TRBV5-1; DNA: TGCGCCAGCAGCTCGGCACAGGGGTGGTACAATGAGCAGTTCTTC; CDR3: CASSSAQGWYNEQFF
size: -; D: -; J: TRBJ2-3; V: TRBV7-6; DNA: TGTGCCAGCAGCTCCCAAGGGGGCGGGGGTACGCAGTATTTT; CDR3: CASSSQGGGGTQYF
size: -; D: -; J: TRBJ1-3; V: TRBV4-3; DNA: TGCGCCAGCAGCCAAGATATCCGGGCGGCTGGAAACACCATATATTTT; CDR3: CASSQDIRAAGNTIYF
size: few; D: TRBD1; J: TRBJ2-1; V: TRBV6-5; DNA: TGTGCCAGCAGTTCCTCGACAGGGCGCTACAATGAGCAGTTCTTC; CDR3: CASSSSTGRYNEQFF
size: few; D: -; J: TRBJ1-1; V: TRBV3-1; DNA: TGTGCCAGCAGCCAAGTTTCAGGGGTTGCTTTCTTT; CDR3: CASSQVSGVAFF
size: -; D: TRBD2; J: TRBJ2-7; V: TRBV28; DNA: TGTGCCAGCAGTTTAGAGGGCGGGGGGGCCCAAGAGCAGTACTTC; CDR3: CASSLEGGGAQEQYF
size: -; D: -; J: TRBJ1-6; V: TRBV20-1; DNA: TGCAGTGCTAGAGGGGGATCCTCCGCGAGTTCACCCCTCCACTTT; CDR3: CSARGGSSASSPLHF
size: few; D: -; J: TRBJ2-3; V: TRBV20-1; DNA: TGCAGTGTTGAGGGGGGGACAGCCAAGGAAATCACAGATACGCAGTATTTT; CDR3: CSVEGGTAKEITDTQYF
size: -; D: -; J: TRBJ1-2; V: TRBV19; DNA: TGTGCCAGCAGTATGGGACCCGCCCAGGGGTATGGCTACACCTTC; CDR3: CASSMGPAQGYGYTF
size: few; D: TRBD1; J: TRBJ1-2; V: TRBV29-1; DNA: TGCAGCGCCGACAGGGGAGGCTATGGCTACACCTTC; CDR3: CSADRGGYGYTF
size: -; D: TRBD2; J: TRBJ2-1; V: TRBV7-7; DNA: TGTGCCAGCAGCTCCAATCGGGCGGGAGGGTCCTACAATGGGCAGTTCTTC; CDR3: CASSSNRAGGSYNGQFF
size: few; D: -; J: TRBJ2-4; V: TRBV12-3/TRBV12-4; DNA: TGTGCCAGCAGTTGGGGGGGCTACCAGTACTTC; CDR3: CASSWGGYQYF
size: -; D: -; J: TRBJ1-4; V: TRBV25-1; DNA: TGTGCCAGCAGTGAATATGTCCAAGTTGAAAAACTGTTTTTT; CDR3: CASSEYVQVEKLFF
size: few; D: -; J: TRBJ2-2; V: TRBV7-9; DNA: TGTGCCAGCAGCTTAGCGCTGTTCAACGGGGAGCTGTTTTTT; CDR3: CASSLALFNGELFF
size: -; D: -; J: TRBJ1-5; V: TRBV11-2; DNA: TGTGCCAGCAGCTTAGGGGCGGGAGGGAACAATCAGCCCCAGCATTTT; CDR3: CASSLGAGGNNQPQHF
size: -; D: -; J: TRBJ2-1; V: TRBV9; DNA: TGTGCCAGCAGCGAGGGGACTCCCCGGAACTTGAATGAGCAGTTCTTC; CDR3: CASSEGTPRNLNEQFF
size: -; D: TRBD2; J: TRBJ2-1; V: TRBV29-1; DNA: TGCAGCATACCACGGGGACTAGCGGGATTGCGTGAGCAGTTCTTC; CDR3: CSIPRGLAGLREQFF
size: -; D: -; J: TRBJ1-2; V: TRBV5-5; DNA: TGTGCCAGCAGCTTGGATCGGACCATCGGGGGCTACACCTTC; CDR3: CASSLDRTIGGYTF
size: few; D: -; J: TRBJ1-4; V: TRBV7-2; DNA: TGTGCCAGCAGCTTAGCCGGGACGGCCTCTCTTCGGGAAAAACTGTTTTTT; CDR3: CASSLAGTASLREKLFF